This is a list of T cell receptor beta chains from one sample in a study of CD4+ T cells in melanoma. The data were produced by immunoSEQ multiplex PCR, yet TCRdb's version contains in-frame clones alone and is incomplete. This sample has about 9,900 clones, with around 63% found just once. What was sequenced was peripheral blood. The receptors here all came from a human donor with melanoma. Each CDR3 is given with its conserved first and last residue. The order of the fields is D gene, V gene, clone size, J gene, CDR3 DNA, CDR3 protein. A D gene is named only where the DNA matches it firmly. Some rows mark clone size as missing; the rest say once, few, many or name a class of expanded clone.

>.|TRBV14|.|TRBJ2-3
TGTGCCAGCAGCCAAGTTGGGACGACAGATACGCAGTATTTT
CASSQVGTTDTQYF
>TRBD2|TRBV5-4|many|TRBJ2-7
TGTGCCAGCAGCGAGGGTAGCGGGGATAGGAACTTC
CASSEGSGDRNF
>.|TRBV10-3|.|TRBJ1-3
TGTGCCATCAGTGAGTCAGGGACGGGAAACACCATATATTTT
CAISESGTGNTIYF
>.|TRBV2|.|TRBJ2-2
TGTGCCAGCAGTGAGGGAGTTAGCACCGGGGAGCTGTTTTTT
CASSEGVSTGELFF
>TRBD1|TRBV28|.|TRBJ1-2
TGTGCCAGCAGTTTTCAGGGGGCGAATGGCTACACCTTC
CASSFQGANGYTF
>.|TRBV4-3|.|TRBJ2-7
TGCGCCAGCAGCCAAGATAAACAGGGCTACGAGCAGTACTTC
CASSQDKQGYEQYF
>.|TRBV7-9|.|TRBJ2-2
TGTGCCAGCAGCCCCGCCGGGACATCGAGCACCGGGGAGCTGTTTTTT
CASSPAGTSSTGELFF
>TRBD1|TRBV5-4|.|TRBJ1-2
TGTGCCAGCAGCTCCGGGACAGAAGATGGCTACACCTTC
CASSSGTEDGYTF
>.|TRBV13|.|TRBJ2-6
TGTGCCAGCAGCTTTATAGCGAACTCTGGGGCCAACGTCCTGACTTTC
CASSFIANSGANVLTF
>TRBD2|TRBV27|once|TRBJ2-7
TGTGCCAGCAGCCTGGGGGGGAACGAGCAGTACTTC
CASSLGGNEQYF
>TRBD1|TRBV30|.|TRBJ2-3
TGTGCCTGCCCAATTCGGGACAGTGGGGCAGATACGCAGTATTTT
CACPIRDSGADTQYF
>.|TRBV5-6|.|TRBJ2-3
TGTGCCAGCAGTCATACCGGGCCACCCGGGAATACGCAGTATTTT
CASSHTGPPGNTQYF
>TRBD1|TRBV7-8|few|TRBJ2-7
TGTGCCAGCAGCATTGGGACAGAGGAGCAGTACTTC
CASSIGTEEQYF
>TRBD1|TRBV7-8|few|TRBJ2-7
TGTGCCAGCAGCTTAGCGAGGACAGGGAGTTACGAGCAGTACTTC
CASSLARTGSYEQYF
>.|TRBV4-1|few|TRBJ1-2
TGCGCCAGCAGCCAAGATGTAGGCGGCTATAGGGGGAACTATGGCTACACCTTC
CASSQDVGGYRGNYGYTF
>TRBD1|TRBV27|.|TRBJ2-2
TGTGCCAGCAGTTTCCCAGGGGGCCACGGGGAGCTGTTTTTT
CASSFPGGHGELFF
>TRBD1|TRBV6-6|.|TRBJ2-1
TGTGCCAGCAGCACCAAAGGACAGGGGTCCTACAATGAGCAGTTCTTC
CASSTKGQGSYNEQFF
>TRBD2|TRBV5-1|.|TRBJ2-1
TGCGCCAGCAGCTTGGCCGGGGGGGGTGAGTCCTACAATGAGCAGTTCTTC
CASSLAGGGESYNEQFF
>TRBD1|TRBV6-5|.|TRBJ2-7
TGTGCCAGCAGTTACAACCTACAGGGGGAGCAGTACTTC
CASSYNLQGEQYF
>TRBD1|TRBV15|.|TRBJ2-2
TGTGCCACCAGCAAAAAGACAGGGCTCCTCACCGGGGAGCTGTTTTTT
CATSKKTGLLTGELFF
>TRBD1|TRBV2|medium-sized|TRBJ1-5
TGTGCCAGCATGAGGGACAGAACGAGCAATCAGCCCCAGCATTTT
CASMRDRTSNQPQHF
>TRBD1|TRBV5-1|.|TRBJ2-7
TGCGCCAGCAGCTTGACAGGGGAAAGCTCCTACGAGCAGTACTTC
CASSLTGESSYEQYF
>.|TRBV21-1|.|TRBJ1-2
TGTGCCAGCAGCGGACAGGGGCCAGTCCTTCTTAACTATGGCTACACCTTC
CASSGQGPVLLNYGYTF
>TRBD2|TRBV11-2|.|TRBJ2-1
TGTGCCAGCAGCTTAGTTTCGGGGGGGGCGTATCTCAATGAGCAGTTCTTC
CASSLVSGGAYLNEQFF
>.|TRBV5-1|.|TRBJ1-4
TGCGCCAGCAGCTTGCGACCGGGCCCCGAAGTACGTGAAAAACTGTTTTTT
CASSLRPGPEVREKLFF
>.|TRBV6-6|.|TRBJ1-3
TGTGCCAGCAGTTACTCGAGTACGAACACCATATATTTT
CASSYSSTNTIYF
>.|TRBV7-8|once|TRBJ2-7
TGTGCCAGCTGCCCGTCGGGACGTCCTTTGTCCGAGCAGTACTTC
CASCPSGRPLSEQYF
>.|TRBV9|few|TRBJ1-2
TGTGCCAGCAGCGTCGACGGGAGCCTCTATGGCTACACCTTC
CASSVDGSLYGYTF
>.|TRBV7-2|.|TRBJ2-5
TGTGCCAGCAGCTTATTAATCGTAGAGACCCAGTACTTC
CASSLLIVETQYF
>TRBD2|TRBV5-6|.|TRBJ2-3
TGTGCCAGCAGTTTGCTAGCGGGGGGAAACACAGATACGCAGTATTTT
CASSLLAGGNTDTQYF
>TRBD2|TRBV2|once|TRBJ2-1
TGTGCCAGCAGCGTAGAGGGACTAGCAGCGAATGAGCAGTTCTTC
CASSVEGLAANEQFF
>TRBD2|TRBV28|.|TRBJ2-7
TGTGCCAGCAGTTTTTCCCTAGCGGGTCTCTCCTACGAGCAGTACTTC
CASSFSLAGLSYEQYF
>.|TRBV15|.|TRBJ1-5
TGTGCCACCAGCAGAGATGTACAGGGCCATCAGCCCCAGCATTTT
CATSRDVQGHQPQHF
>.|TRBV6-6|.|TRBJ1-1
TGTGCCAGCAGGGAACAATTGGGAGGGAACACTGAAGCTTTCTTT
CASREQLGGNTEAFF
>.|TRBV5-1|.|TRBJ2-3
TGCGCCAGCAGCTCCCTAGGTCCCGCAGATACGCAGTATTTT
CASSSLGPADTQYF
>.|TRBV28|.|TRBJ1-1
TGTGCCAGCAGTGATAATCTACAGGGTCGAGCTTTCTTT
CASSDNLQGRAFF
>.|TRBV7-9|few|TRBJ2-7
TGTGCCAGCAGCTTAAATTTGGGATTACGCGTCGAGCAGTACTTC
CASSLNLGLRVEQYF